This T cell receptor beta chain originates from a study of blood T cells in healthy people across ages. A second roughly 6 to 12 cycle PCR used barcoded and J-beta primers. TCRdb re-called the 5' RACE reads through MiXCR, storing one row per CDR3 protein. This sample yields some 850,000 distinct CDR3 sequences, of which 25% to 30% are seen a single time; around 2.9% belongs to the top ten. Germline V lookup: CDR1 ENHRY, CDR2 SYGVKD. This CDR3 is built from 11 residues. Trimming stripped 6 bases from V and 5 bases from J, with 5 bases between. This same sample was also taken into another study, of T cells of mothers and their children. From that report: The entire RNA extract went into cDNA synthesis at approximately 1.5 ug per 15 ul. The second PCR used the M1S primer, and this primer added sample barcodes and 2-4 random nucleotides. Thymic selection, a shaping force on TCR recombination output, acts similarly in related and unrelated pairs.

The chain combines TRBV10-3 with TRBJ2-1; D uncertain. Sequencing was done on a sample of blood. The receptor's source is a boy aged 5 to 17 in good health. CDR3 loop: CAIRRDNEQFF. The CDR3 coding sequence is TGTGCCATCAGAAGGGACAATGAGCAGTTCTTC.